Listed below are T cell receptor beta chains from one sample, sequenced in a study of neurological immune-mediated disorders. In TCRdb, the 5' RACE reads were re-called with MiXCR into one record per CDR3 protein. The sample gives about 46,000 distinct CDR3 sequences, just over 3% of which show up once; roughly 16% is in the top ten. Sequenced material: PBMCs. These receptors were obtained from a woman aged 50 to 65 with multiple sclerosis. The CDR3 runs from the conserved cysteine through the conserved F or W. The D gene is left open where the match is weak. Only some rows state a clone size, as once, few, many or a class for expanded clones.

J gene,D gene,CDR3 length,clone size,V gene,CDR3 DNA,CDR3 protein
TRBJ2-1,TRBD2,17,many,TRBV5-1,TGCGCCAGCAGCTACGGGACTAGCGGGAGGGCCGGGTATGAGCAGTTCTTC,CASSYGTSGRAGYEQFF
TRBJ1-1,.,17,once,TRBV5-1,TGCGACAGCAGCTTGGGTCTGAAAGGGAGCATGAACACTGAAGCTTTCTTT,CDSSLGLKGSMNTEAFF
TRBJ2-1,TRBD2,15,many,TRBV5-1,TGCGCCAGCAGCTGGGGACTAGCGGGAGGGGTTGGCTGGTTCTTC,CASSWGLAGGVGWFF
TRBJ1-6,TRBD1,18,many,TRBV20-1,TGCAGTGCTAGTGAGGGGGCGCCGAGTTCGTCCTATAATTCACCCCTCCACTTT,CSASEGAPSSSYNSPLHF
TRBJ2-7,TRBD1,14,many,TRBV10-3,TGTGCCATCAGTGAGGTCGACAGGGGGAACGAGCAGTACTTC,CAISEVDRGNEQYF
TRBJ2-7,.,13,many,TRBV7-2,TGTGCCAGCAGCTTAGGACCGGGCTCGCCTCAGTACTTC,CASSLGPGSPQYF
TRBJ2-5,.,13,many,TRBV5-1,TGCGCCAGCAGCGCGGACAACCAAGAGACCCAGTACTTC,CASSADNQETQYF
TRBJ1-5,TRBD1,16,few,TRBV25-1,TGTGCCAGCAGTGAACGCGACAGGGAAGGTGATCAGCCCCAGCATTTT,CASSERDREGDQPQHF
TRBJ2-1,TRBD2,17,many,TRBV7-9,TGTGCCAGCAGCTTAGCGGCGGCTAGCGGAAACTACAATGAGCAGTTCTTC,CASSLAAASGNYNEQFF
TRBJ2-5,.,13,many,TRBV6-5,TGTGCCAGCAAAGGGGGTACCCAAGAGACCCAGTACTTC,CASKGGTQETQYF
TRBJ2-2,.,17,many,TRBV7-2,TGTGCCAGCAGCCCCCGGCGGACCCCCCTCGTAGGCGGGGAGCTGTTTTTT,CASSPRRTPLVGGELFF
TRBJ2-1,.,15,many,TRBV7-6,TGTGCCAGCAGCTTGGGTGGGGGGGGCCCCCATGAGCAGTTCTTC,CASSLGGGGPHEQFF
TRBJ2-1,.,15,many,TRBV9,TGTGCCAGCAGCGTAGGGAAGGGAGTTTACAATGAGCAGTTCTTC,CASSVGKGVYNEQFF
TRBJ2-1,.,14,many,TRBV11-2,TGTGCCAGCAGCTTAGAGGGGTTGATTCCTGAGCAGTTCTTC,CASSLEGLIPEQFF
TRBJ1-1,TRBD1,15,many,TRBV5-1,TGCGCCAGCACCGCGACGACAGGGGTCAACACTGAAGCTTTCTTT,CASTATTGVNTEAFF
TRBJ1-2,.,14,many,TRBV7-2,TGTGCCAGCACCGTGGACCGCCGAAGCTATGGCTACACCTTC,CASTVDRRSYGYTF
TRBJ1-3,.,13,many,TRBV10-3,TGTGCCATCAGTTCCGGGCCTGGAAACACCATATATTTT,CAISSGPGNTIYF
TRBJ2-1,TRBD2,17,few,TRBV12-3/TRBV12-4,TGTGCCAGCAGTTTAAGGGGCGGGGGGCTCTACTACAATGAGCAGTTCTTC,CASSLRGGGLYYNEQFF
TRBJ2-7,.,19,many,TRBV28,TGTGCCAGCAGTTCCCCCCCCTGGCCTAGCGACCCGAAATTCGACGAGCAGTACTTC,CASSSPPWPSDPKFDEQYF
TRBJ2-7,.,15,many,TRBV28,TGTGCCAGCAGTTTATTTTTAGGCGTAGGGTACGAGCAGTACTTC,CASSLFLGVGYEQYF
TRBJ2-7,.,14,few,TRBV10-1,TGCGCCAGCAGTGAGTCGGGGGAAATCCACGAGCAGTACTTC,CASSESGEIHEQYF
TRBJ2-2,.,15,many,TRBV5-1,TGCGCCAGCAGCTTGGGACCACAGAGGGGCGGGGAGCTGTTTTTT,CASSLGPQRGGELFF
TRBJ2-3,TRBD2,13,many,TRBV2,TGTGCCAGCCGGGACTATAATGAAAATACGCAGTATTTT,CASRDYNENTQYF
TRBJ2-5,.,10,many,TRBV3-1,TGTGCCAGCAGCCAAGGGACCCAGTACTTC,CASSQGTQYF
TRBJ2-7,TRBD1,15,many,TRBV20-1,TGCAGTGCTAGAGAGGGGACAGGGAGGACCTACGAGCAGTACTTC,CSAREGTGRTYEQYF
TRBJ2-5,TRBD1,13,many,TRBV5-6,TGTGCCAGCAGCTTGGCCCTCAGGGGGCTCTCGTACTTC,CASSLALRGLSYF
TRBJ2-2,.,16,many,TRBV20-1,TGCAGTGCCACTGCATGGCCACCGATGGGCACCGGGGAGCTGTTTTTT,CSATAWPPMGTGELFF
TRBJ1-1,.,13,many,TRBV3-1,TGTGCCAGCAGCCCCAGGGTCGGAACTGAAGCTTTCTTT,CASSPRVGTEAFF
TRBJ1-1,.,11,many,TRBV20-1,TGCAGTGCTAGATTGAACACTGAAGCTTTCTTT,CSARLNTEAFF
TRBJ2-7,TRBD1,14,many,TRBV11-2,TGTGCCAGCAGCTTTAACAGGGGGCGGCTCGAGCAGTACTTC,CASSFNRGRLEQYF
TRBJ1-1,TRBD1,14,many,TRBV10-3,TGTGCCACCGGACAGGAACGGCAGGGTACTGAAGCTTTCTTT,CATGQERQGTEAFF
TRBJ2-7,TRBD1,15,many,TRBV3-1,TGTGCCAGCAGCCTCGCGGGACAGGGTGACTACGAGCAGTACTTC,CASSLAGQGDYEQYF
TRBJ1-5,TRBD1,14,many,TRBV2,TGTGCCAGCGGCGGACAGGGAAGATATCAGCCCCAGCATTTT,CASGGQGRYQPQHF
TRBJ1-1,.,16,many,TRBV5-5,TGTGCCAGCAGCTGGGGGGGCCGGGGGTTGGACACTGAAGCTTTCTTT,CASSWGGRGLDTEAFF
TRBJ1-1,.,15,many,TRBV7-3,TGTGCCAGCAGCCCGCCGGGACGGCTGAACACTGAAGCTTTCTTT,CASSPPGRLNTEAFF
TRBJ2-5,.,16,many,TRBV10-3,TGTGCCATCAGTGAGTCCTCCATAGCTGTCTGGGAGACCCAGTACTTC,CAISESSIAVWETQYF
TRBJ2-5,TRBD1,15,.,TRBV5-1,TGCGCCAGCAGCTTGGTGGTCAGGGGGCAAGAGACCCAGTACTTC,CASSLVVRGQETQYF
TRBJ2-2,.,14,many,TRBV5-1,TGCGCCAGCAGCTTTGGGGACGCCCGTCCGGAGCTGTTTTTT,CASSFGDARPELFF
TRBJ1-1,.,13,many,TRBV12-3/TRBV12-4,TGTGCCAGCAGTTTCTCGGAACTAGCTGAAGCTTTCTTT,CASSFSELAEAFF
TRBJ2-2,.,15,many,TRBV7-8,TGTGCCAGCAGCCCAGAGTGGAGGAACACCGGGGAGCTGTTTTTT,CASSPEWRNTGELFF
TRBJ2-2,.,17,many,TRBV20-1,TGCAGTGCTAGAGTCAGGGAATACGACGCGAACACCGGGGAGCTGTTTTTT,CSARVREYDANTGELFF
TRBJ2-3,TRBD1,14,many,TRBV20-1,TGCAGTGCATTGACAGGGAGTAGCACAGATACGCAGTATTTT,CSALTGSSTDTQYF
TRBJ2-1,TRBD2,16,many,TRBV5-1,TGCGCCAGCAGCTTGGGGGTTAGCGGGAGCTACAATGAGCAGTTCTTC,CASSLGVSGSYNEQFF